This entry features one T cell receptor beta chain sequence. As yet, its antigen is unknown. PCR used 60 Vbeta primers and 13 Jbeta primers. Using immunoSEQ multiplex PCR, the repertoire was profiled, and TCRdb retains in-frame clones only, with some absent. Counted here are approximately 170,000 clones, approximately 81% occurring once; the ten biggest clones make up 1%. This sample is drawn from a study of cytomegalovirus exposure and HLA in healthy donors. The V gene's germline CDR1 is GTSNPN and CDR2 SVGIG (reference sequence). The CDR3 consists of 12 residues. V was shortened by 4 bases and J by 2 bases, with 8 bases between the two germline ends. Notes on the study in general: Rare TCR sequences predominated, though certain public TCRs were found in many donors. Donor immune exposure was known only as CMV serostatus. Most likely, a cluster of highly shared sequence variants arose as a sequencing artifact.

What was sequenced was PBMCs. V and J are TRBV30 and TRBJ1-1, with D maybe TRBD1 (5 bases). The TCR was taken from a boy younger than 10 in good health and CMV-seronegative. CDR3 nucleotides: TGTGCCTGGACAGGGTCTAACACTGAAGCTTTCTTT. This encodes CAWTGSNTEAFF.